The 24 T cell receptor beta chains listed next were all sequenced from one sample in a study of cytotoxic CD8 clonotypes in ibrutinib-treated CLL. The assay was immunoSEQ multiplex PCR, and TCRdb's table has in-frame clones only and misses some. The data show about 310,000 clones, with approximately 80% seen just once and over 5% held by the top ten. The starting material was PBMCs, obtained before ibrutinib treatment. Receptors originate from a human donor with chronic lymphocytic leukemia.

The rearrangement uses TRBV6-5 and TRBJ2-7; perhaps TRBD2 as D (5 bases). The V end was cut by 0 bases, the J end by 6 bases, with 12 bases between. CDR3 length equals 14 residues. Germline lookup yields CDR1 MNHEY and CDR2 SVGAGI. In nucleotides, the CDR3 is TGTGCCAGCAGTTACTCAAGCGGAACCGGCGAGCAGTACTTC. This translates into CASSYSSGTGEQYF.

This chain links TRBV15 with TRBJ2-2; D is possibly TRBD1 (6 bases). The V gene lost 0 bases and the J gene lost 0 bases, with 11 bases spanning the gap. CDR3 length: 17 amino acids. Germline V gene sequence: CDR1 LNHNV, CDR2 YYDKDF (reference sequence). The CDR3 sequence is CATSRDADSSNTGELFF. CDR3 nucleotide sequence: TGTGCCACCAGCAGAGATGCGGACAGTTCGAACACCGGGGAGCTGTTTTTT.

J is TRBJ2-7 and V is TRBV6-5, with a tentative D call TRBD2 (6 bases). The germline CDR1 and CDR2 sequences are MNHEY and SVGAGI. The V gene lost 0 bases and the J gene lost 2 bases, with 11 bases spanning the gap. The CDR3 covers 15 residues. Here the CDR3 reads CASSYSIGSAYEQYF. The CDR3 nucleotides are TGTGCCAGCAGTTACTCGATCGGGAGTGCCTACGAGCAGTACTTC.

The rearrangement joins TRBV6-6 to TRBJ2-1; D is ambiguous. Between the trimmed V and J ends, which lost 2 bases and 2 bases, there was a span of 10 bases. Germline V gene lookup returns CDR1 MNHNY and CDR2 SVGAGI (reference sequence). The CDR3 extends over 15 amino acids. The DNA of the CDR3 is TGTGCCAGCAGTTACGAAGAGATCCCCTACAATGAGCAGTTCTTC. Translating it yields CASSYEEIPYNEQFF.

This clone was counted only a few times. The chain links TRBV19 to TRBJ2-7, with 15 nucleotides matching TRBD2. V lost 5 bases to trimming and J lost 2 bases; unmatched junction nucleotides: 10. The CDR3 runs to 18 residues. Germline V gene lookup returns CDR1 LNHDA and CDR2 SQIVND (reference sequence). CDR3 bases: TGTGCCAGTAGTTCGGGACTAGCGGGAGGACGAAGCGCCTACGAGCAGTACTTC. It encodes CASSSGLAGGRSAYEQYF.

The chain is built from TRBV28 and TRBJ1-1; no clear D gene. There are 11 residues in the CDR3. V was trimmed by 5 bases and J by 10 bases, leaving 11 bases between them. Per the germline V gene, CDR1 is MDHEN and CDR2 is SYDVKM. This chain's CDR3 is CASSRGFGAFF. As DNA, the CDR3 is TGTGCCAGCAGTAGAGGATTCGGAGCTTTCTTT.

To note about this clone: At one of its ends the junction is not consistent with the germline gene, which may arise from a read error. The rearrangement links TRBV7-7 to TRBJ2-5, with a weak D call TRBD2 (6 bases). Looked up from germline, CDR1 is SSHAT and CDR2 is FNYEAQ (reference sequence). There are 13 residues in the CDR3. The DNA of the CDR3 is TGTGCTAGCAGCCCACGACTAGAGGAGACCCAGTACTTC. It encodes CASSPRLEETQYF. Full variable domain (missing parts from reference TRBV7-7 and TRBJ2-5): GAGVSQSPRYKVTKRGQDVTLRCDPISSHATLYWYQQALGQGPEFLTYFNYEAQPDKSGLPSDRFSAERPEGSISTLTIQRTEQRDSAMYRCASSPRLEETQYFGPGTRLLVL.

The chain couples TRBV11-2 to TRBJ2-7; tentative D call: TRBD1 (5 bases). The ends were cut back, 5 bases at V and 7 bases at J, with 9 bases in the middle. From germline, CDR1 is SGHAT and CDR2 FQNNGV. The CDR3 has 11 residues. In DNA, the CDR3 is TGTGCCAGCAGCGCCACAGGAGAGCAGTACTTC. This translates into CASSATGEQYF. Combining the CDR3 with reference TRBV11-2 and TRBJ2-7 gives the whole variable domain EAGVAQSPRYKIIEKRQSVAFWCNPISGHATLYWYQQILGQGPKLLIQFQNNGVVDDSQLPKDRFSAERLKGVDSTLKIQPAKLEDSAVYLCASSATGEQYFGPGTRLTVT.

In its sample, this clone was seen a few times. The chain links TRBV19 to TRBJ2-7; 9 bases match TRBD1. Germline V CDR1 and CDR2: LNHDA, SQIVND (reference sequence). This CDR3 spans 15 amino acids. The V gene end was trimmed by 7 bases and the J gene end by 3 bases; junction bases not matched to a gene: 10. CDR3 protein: CASKVTGQGVYEQYF. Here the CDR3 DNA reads TGTGCCAGTAAGGTTACGGGACAGGGAGTCTACGAGCAGTACTTC.

The CDR3 DNA follows: TGTGCCAGCAGTGGACGGGTGGATCAGCCCCAGCATTTT. Translated: CASSGRVDQPQHF. The chain links TRBV2 to TRBJ1-5; D remains unclear. V lost 4 bases to trimming and J lost 5 bases, with 9 bases between them. CDR3 size: 13 residues. From germline, CDR1 is SNHLY and CDR2 FYNNEI. The full variable domain, with the rest looked up from reference TRBV2 and TRBJ1-5, is EPEVTQTPSHQVTQMGQEVILRCVPISNHLYFYWYRQILGQKVEFLVSFYNNEISEKSEIFDDQFSVERPDGSNFTLKIRSTKLEDSAMYFCASSGRVDQPQHFGDGTRLSIL.

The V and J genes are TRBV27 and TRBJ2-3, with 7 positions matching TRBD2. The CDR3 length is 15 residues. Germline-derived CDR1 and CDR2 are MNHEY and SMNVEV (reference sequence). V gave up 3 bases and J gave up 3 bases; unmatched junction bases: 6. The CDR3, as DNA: TGTGCCAGCAGTTTCGGACTAGTGGGGACAGATACGCAGTATTTT. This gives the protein CASSFGLVGTDTQYF.

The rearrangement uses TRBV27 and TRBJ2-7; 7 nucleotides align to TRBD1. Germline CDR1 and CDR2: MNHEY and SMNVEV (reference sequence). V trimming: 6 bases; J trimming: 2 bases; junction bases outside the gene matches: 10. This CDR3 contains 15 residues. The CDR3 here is CASRERDRSTYEQYF. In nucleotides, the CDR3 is TGTGCCAGCAGGGAACGGGACAGAAGTACCTACGAGCAGTACTTC.

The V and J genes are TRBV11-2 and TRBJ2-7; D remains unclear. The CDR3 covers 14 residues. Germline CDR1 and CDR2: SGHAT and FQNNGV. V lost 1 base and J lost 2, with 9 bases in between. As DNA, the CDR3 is TGTGCCAGCAGCTTAGTTACCGAGACCTACGAGCAGTACTTC. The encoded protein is CASSLVTETYEQYF. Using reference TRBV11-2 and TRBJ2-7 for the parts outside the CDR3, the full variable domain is EAGVAQSPRYKIIEKRQSVAFWCNPISGHATLYWYQQILGQGPKLLIQFQNNGVVDDSQLPKDRFSAERLKGVDSTLKIQPAKLEDSAVYLCASSLVTETYEQYFGPGTRLTVT.

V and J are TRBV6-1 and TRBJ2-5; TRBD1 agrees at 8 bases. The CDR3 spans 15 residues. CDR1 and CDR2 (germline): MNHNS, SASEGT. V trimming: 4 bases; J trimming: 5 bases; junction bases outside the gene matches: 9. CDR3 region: CASSGFRGHGETQYF. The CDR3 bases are TGTGCCAGCAGTGGATTCAGGGGGCACGGGGAGACCCAGTACTTC.

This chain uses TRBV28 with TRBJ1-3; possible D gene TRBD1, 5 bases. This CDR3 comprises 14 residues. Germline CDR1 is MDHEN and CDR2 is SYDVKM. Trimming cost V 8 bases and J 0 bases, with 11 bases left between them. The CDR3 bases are TGTGCCAGCCAGACAGTCCACTCTGGAAACACCATATATTTT. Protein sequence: CASQTVHSGNTIYF.

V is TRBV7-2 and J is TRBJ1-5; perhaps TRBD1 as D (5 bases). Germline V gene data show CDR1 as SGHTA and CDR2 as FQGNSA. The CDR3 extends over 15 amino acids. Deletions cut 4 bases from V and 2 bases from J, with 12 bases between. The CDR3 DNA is TGTGCCAGCAGCTCGACGGTGGGGGGCAATCAGCCCCAGCATTTT. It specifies CASSSTVGGNQPQHF.

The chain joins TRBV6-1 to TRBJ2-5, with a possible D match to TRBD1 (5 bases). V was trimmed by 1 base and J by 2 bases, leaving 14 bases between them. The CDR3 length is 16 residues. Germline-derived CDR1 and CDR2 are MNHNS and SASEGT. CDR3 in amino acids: CASSEGLWTLQETQYF. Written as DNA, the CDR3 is TGTGCCAGCAGTGAAGGCTTGTGGACATTACAAGAGACCCAGTACTTC.

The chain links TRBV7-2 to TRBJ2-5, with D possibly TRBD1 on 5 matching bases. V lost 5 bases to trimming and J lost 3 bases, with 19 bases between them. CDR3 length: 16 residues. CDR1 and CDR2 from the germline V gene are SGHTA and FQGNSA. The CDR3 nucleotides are TGTGCCAGCAGCCTACGGGTGGGCCAGGGTAAAGAGACCCAGTACTTC. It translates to CASSLRVGQGKETQYF.

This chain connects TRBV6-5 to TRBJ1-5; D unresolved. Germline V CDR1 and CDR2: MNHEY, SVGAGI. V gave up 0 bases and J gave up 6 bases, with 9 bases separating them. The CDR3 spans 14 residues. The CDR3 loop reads CASSYSIVSQPQHF. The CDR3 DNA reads TGTGCCAGCAGTTACTCGATAGTAAGTCAGCCCCAGCATTTT.

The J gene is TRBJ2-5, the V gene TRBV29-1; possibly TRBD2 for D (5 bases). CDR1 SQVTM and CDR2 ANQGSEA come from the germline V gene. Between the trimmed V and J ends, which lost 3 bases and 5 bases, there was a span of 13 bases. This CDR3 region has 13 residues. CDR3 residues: CSVDEGVRETQYF. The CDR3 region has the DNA TGCAGCGTTGATGAGGGTGTACGGGAGACCCAGTACTTC.

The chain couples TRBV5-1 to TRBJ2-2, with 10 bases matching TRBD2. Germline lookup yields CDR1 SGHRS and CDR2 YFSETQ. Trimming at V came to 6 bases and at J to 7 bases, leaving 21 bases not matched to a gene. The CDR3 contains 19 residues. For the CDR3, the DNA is TGCGCCAGCACCTACGACCCTTTGGGACTAGCGTTGAGAAACGGGGAGCTGTTTTTT. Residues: CASTYDPLGLALRNGELFF.

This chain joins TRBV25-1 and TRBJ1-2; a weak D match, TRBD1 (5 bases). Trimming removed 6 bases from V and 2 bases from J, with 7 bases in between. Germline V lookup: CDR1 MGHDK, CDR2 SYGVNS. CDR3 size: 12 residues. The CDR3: CASRGPNYGYTF. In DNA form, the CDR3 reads TGTGCCAGCAGGGGACCGAACTATGGCTACACCTTC.

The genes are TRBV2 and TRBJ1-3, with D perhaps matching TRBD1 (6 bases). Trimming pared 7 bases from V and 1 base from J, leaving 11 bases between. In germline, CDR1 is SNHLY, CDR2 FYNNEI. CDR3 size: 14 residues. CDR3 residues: CASINRESGNTIYF. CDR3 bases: TGTGCCAGCATTAACAGGGAATCTGGAAACACCATATATTTT.

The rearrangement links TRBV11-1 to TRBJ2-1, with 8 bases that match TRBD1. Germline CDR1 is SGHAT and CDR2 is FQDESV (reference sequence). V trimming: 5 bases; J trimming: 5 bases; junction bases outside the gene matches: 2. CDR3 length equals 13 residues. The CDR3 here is CASSKDRDNEQFF. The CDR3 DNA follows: TGTGCCAGCAGCAAGGACAGGGACAATGAGCAGTTCTTC.